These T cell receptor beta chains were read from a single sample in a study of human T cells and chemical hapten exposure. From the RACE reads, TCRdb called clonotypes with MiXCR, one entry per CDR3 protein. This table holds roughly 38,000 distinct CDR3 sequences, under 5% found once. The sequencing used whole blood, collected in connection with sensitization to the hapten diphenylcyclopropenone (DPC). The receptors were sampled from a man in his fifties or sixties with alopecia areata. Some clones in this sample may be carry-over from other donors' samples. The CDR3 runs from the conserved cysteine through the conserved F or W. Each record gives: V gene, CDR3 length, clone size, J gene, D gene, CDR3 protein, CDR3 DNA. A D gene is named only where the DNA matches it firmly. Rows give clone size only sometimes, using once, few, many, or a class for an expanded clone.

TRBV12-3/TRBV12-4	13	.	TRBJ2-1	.	CASSTRLGNEQFF	TGTGCCAGCAGCACCCGACTAGGAAATGAGCAGTTCTTC
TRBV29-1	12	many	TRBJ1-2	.	CSVEDPSLGYTF	TGCAGCGTAGAGGACCCGTCGCTTGGCTACACCTTC
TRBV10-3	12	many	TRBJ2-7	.	CAISRQESEQYF	TGTGCCATCAGCAGACAAGAAAGCGAGCAGTACTTC
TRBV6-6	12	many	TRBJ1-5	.	CASSPQDQPQHF	TGTGCCAGCAGTCCGCAAGATCAGCCCCAGCATTTT
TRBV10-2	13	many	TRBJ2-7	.	CASSQGTSYEQYF	TGCGCCAGCAGTCAAGGGACCTCCTACGAGCAGTACTTC
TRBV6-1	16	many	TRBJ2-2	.	CASSITTTGNTGELFF	TGTGCCAGCAGTATTACCACTACAGGGAACACCGGGGAGCTGTTTTTT
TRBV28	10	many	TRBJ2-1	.	CASSFSEQFF	TGTGCCAGCAGTTTTTCGGAGCAGTTCTTC
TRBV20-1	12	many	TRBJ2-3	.	CSVWPNMDTQYF	TGCAGTGTCTGGCCAAATATGGATACGCAGTATTTT
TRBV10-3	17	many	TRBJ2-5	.	CAISDQPGTPLGETQYF	TGTGCCATCAGTGATCAACCCGGGACGCCATTAGGAGAGACCCAGTACTTC
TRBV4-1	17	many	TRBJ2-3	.	CASSQEVTGFGTDTQYF	TGCGCCAGCAGCCAAGAAGTCACGGGCTTCGGCACAGATACGCAGTATTTT
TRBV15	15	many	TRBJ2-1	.	CATSRDDVVFDEQFF	TGTGCCACCAGCAGAGATGACGTGGTTTTCGATGAGCAGTTCTTC
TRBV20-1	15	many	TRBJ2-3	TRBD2	CSAPLSGRIADTQYF	TGCAGTGCTCCCCTTAGCGGGAGGATCGCAGATACGCAGTATTTT
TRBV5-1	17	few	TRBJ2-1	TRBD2	CASSLAASGSNDNEQFF	TGCGCCAGCAGCTTGGCCGCTAGCGGGAGTAATGACAATGAGCAGTTCTTC
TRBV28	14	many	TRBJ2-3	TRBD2	CASTLTSRTDTQYF	TGTGCCAGCACGTTGACTAGCCGCACAGATACGCAGTATTTT
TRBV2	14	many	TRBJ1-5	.	CASSVEGRNQPQHF	TGTGCCAGCAGTGTCGAGGGGAGGAATCAGCCCCAGCATTTT
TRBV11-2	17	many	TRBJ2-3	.	CASSHEDYQTHTDTQYF	TGTGCCAGCAGCCACGAGGACTACCAAACTCACACAGATACGCAGTATTTT
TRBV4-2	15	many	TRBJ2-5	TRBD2	CASSQTSGGNRAQYF	TGTGCCAGCAGCCAGACTAGCGGGGGCAATCGGGCCCAGTACTTC
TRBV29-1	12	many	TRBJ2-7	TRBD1	CSVGQGQREQYF	TGCAGCGTCGGACAGGGGCAAAGGGAGCAGTACTTC
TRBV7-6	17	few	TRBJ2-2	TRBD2	CASSLALSGSVAGELFF	TGTGCCAGCAGCTTAGCCCTTAGCGGGAGTGTGGCCGGGGAGCTGTTTTTT
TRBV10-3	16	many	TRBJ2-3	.	CAISEADPGAADTQYF	TGTGCCATCAGTGAGGCGGACCCGGGGGCGGCAGATACGCAGTATTTT
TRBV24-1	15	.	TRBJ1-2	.	CATSDSRAIQGNYTF	TGTGCCACCAGTGATTCACGGGCCATACAGGGCAACTACACCTTC
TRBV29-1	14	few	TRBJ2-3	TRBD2	CSVASGASTDTQYF	TGCAGCGTTGCTAGCGGGGCTAGCACAGATACGCAGTATTTT
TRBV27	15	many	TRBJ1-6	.	CASSLGTVYNSPLHF	TGTGCCAGCAGTCTAGGGACGGTTTATAATTCACCCCTCCACTTT
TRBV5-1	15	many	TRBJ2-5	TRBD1	CASSLGQGFSETQYF	TGCGCCAGCAGCTTGGGACAGGGCTTTTCAGAGACCCAGTACTTC
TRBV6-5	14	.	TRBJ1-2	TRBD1	CASSKRTGGDGYTF	TGTGCCAGCAGTAAAAGGACAGGGGGCGATGGCTACACCTTC
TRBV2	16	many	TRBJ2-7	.	CASSGLGQPNSYEQYF	TGTGCCAGCAGTGGACTCGGACAGCCGAATTCCTACGAGCAGTACTTC
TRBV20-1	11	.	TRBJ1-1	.	CSAPDGTEAFF	TGCAGTGCTCCGGACGGGACTGAAGCTTTCTTT
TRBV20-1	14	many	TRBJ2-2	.	CSASDQTNTGELFF	TGCAGTGCTAGCGACCAAACGAACACCGGGGAGCTGTTTTTT
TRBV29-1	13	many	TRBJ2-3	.	CSVERQDTDTQYF	TGCAGCGTTGAACGTCAGGACACAGATACGCAGTATTTT
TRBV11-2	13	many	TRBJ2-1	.	CASSFQGLHEQFF	TGTGCCAGCAGCTTCCAGGGTCTCCATGAGCAGTTCTTC
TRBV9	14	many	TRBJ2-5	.	CASSVESAGETQYF	TGTGCCAGCAGCGTAGAGTCAGCGGGAGAGACCCAGTACTTC
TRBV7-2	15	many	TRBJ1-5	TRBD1	CASSHTGGGNQPQHF	TGTGCCAGCAGCCACACAGGGGGTGGCAATCAGCCCCAGCATTTT
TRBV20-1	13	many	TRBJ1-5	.	CSASFVANQPQHF	TGCAGTGCTAGTTTCGTGGCAAATCAGCCCCAGCATTTT
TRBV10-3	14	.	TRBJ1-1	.	CAISESPDTPEAFF	TGTGCCATCAGTGAATCGCCCGACACGCCTGAAGCTTTCTTT
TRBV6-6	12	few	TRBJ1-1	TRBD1	CASSYEDRGAFF	TGTGCCAGCAGTTACGAGGACAGGGGCGCTTTCTTT
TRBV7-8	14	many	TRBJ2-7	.	CASSFGRHPYEQYF	TGTGCCAGCAGCTTTGGCCGACACCCCTACGAGCAGTACTTC
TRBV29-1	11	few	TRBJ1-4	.	CSVLGGTRLFF	TGCAGCGTTCTGGGGGGCACAAGACTGTTTTTT
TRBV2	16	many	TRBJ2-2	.	CASPTITRSYTGELFF	TGTGCCAGCCCGACAATCACGCGGTCCTACACCGGGGAGCTGTTTTTT
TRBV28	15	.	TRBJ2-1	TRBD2	CASSLLGLAGNEQFF	TGTGCCAGCAGTTTATTGGGACTAGCGGGCAATGAGCAGTTCTTC
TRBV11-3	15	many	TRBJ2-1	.	CASSSRSSSYNEQFF	TGTGCCAGCAGCTCAAGATCGAGCTCCTACAATGAGCAGTTCTTC
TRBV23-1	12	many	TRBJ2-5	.	CASTPREETQYF	TGCGCCAGCACGCCCAGGGAAGAGACCCAGTACTTC
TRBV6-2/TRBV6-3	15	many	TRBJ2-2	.	CASSYAQGGTGELFF	TGTGCCAGCAGTTACGCACAGGGAGGCACCGGGGAGCTGTTTTTT
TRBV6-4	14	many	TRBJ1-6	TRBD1	CASSTGQVNSPLHF	TGTGCCAGCAGTACGGGACAGGTTAATTCACCCCTCCACTTT
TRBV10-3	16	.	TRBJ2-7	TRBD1	CAISGGTARGSYEQYF	TGTGCCATCAGTGGAGGGACAGCCAGGGGATCCTACGAGCAGTACTTC
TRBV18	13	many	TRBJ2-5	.	CASSPAIQETQYF	TGTGCCAGCTCACCAGCAATACAAGAGACCCAGTACTTC
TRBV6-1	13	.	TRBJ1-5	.	CASSDARSQPQHF	TGTGCCAGCAGTGATGCGAGGTCGCAGCCCCAGCATTTT
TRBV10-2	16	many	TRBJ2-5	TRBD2	CASSLGLAGGKETQYF	TGCGCCAGCAGTCTAGGACTAGCGGGAGGAAAAGAGACCCAGTACTTC
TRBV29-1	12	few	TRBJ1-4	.	CSVDRDGGKLFF	TGCAGCGTTGATAGGGACGGGGGAAAACTGTTTTTT
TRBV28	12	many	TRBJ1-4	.	CASKGLNEKLFF	TGTGCCAGCAAAGGTCTTAATGAAAAACTGTTTTTT
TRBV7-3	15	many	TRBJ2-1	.	CASSSLPGAYNEQFF	TGTGCCAGCAGCTCTCTTCCGGGAGCCTACAATGAGCAGTTCTTC
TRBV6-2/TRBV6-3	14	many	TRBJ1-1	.	CASSRNPMNTEAFF	TGTGCCAGCAGCCGAAACCCGATGAACACTGAAGCTTTCTTT
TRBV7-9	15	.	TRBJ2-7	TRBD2	CASSLGLAGAHEQYF	TGTGCCAGCAGCCTAGGACTAGCGGGAGCCCACGAGCAGTACTTC
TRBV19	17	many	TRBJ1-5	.	CASSAFGGLWANQPQHF	TGTGCCAGTAGTGCCTTCGGGGGGCTGTGGGCAAATCAGCCCCAGCATTTT
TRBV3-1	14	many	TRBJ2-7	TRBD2	CASSLTSGAYEQYF	TGTGCCAGCAGCCTGACTAGCGGGGCCTACGAGCAGTACTTC